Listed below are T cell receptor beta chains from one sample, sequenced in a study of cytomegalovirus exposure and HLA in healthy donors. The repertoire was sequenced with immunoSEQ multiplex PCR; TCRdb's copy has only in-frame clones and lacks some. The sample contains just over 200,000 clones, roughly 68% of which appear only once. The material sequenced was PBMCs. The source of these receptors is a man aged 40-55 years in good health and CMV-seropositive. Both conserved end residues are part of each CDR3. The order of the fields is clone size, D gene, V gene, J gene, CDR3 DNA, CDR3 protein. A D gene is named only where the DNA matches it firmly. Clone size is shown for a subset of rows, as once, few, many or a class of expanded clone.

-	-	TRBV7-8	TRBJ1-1	TGTGCCAGCAGCTTAGTCGGGGGGAAGACGAACACTGAAGCTTTCTTT	CASSLVGGKTNTEAFF
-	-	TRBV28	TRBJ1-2	TGTGCCAGTTGGCGAACGGGCAGGGGCTACGGCTACACCTTC	CASWRTGRGYGYTF
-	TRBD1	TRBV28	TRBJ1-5	TGTGCCAGCAGTCCCTACAGGGGGAGGAACAATCAGCCCCAGCATTTT	CASSPYRGRNNQPQHF
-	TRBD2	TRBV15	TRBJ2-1	TGTGCCACTCGGTTACTAGCGGGGGTCTTGGATGAGCAGTTCTTC	CATRLLAGVLDEQFF
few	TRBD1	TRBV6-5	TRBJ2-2	TGTGCCAGCAGTTTGGGGACAGCGGCCGGGGAGCTGTTTTTT	CASSLGTAAGELFF
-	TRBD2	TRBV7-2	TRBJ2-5	TGTGCCAGCAGCTTGCGTATAGCGGGGTACCAAGAGACCCAGTACTTC	CASSLRIAGYQETQYF
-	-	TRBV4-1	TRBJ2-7	TGCGCCAGCAGCCAAGAGACGGGGTCCATCGACGAGCAGTACTTC	CASSQETGSIDEQYF
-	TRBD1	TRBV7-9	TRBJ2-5	TGTGCCAGCAGCGTCGGAGAGGGACAGAGAGAGACCCAGTACTTC	CASSVGEGQRETQYF
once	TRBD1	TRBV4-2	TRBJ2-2	TGTGCCAGCAGCCAAGATCGCGACAGGGGAGTCGGGGAGCTGTTTTTT	CASSQDRDRGVGELFF
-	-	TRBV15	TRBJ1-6	TGTGCCACCAGCGGGGGCCGTGAGAATTCACCCCTCCACTTT	CATSGGRENSPLHF
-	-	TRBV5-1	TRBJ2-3	TGCGCCAGCAGCGTCGGGATCAACTCACATACGCAGTATTTT	CASSVGINSHTQYF
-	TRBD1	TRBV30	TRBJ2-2	TGTGCCTGGAGTGTTTACGCGGACAGGGTTAAGGCCGGGGAGCTGTTTTTT	CAWSVYADRVKAGELFF
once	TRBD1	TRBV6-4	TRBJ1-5	TGTGCCAGCAGTGGTGACAGGGAACAGCCCCAGCATTTT	CASSGDREQPQHF
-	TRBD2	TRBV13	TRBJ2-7	TGTGCCAGCAGCTCATTAGCGGGGGGGCACGAGCAGTACTTC	CASSSLAGGHEQYF
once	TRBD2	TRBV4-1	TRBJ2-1	TGCGCCAGCAGCCCCAAGACTAGCGGGGCTCACAATGAGCAGTTCTTC	CASSPKTSGAHNEQFF
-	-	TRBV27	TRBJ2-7	TGTGCCAGCAGTACGGGGAGCGAGCAGTACTTC	CASSTGSEQYF
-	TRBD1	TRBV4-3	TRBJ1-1	TGCGCCAGCAGCCAAGATTTAGCGGGGGTCGTACCCAGGGGGAAGGACACTGAAGCTTTCTTT	CASSQDLAGVVPRGKDTEAFF
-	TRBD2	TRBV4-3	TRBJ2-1	TGCGCCAGCAGCCAAGGAGTAGCGGGGTTCAATGAGCAGTTCTTC	CASSQGVAGFNEQFF
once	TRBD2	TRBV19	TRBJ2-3	TGTGCATCGGCGGGCGGGGGGAGCACAGATACGCAGTATTTT	CASAGGGSTDTQYF
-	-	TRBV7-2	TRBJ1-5	TGTGCCAGCAGCTTCGGCGGGGAACAGCCCCAGCATTTT	CASSFGGEQPQHF
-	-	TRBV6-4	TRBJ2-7	TGTGCCAGCAACGAGGTTATGGATAAACCCAACTACGAGCAGTACTTC	CASNEVMDKPNYEQYF
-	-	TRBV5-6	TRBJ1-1	TGTGCCAGCAGCTTGCCCGCCGGGGGGGAGTTGAGCACTGAAGCTTTCTTT	CASSLPAGGELSTEAFF
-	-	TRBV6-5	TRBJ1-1	TGTGCCAGCAGTTACCGCAGGGTGGGCACTGAAGCTTTCTTT	CASSYRRVGTEAFF
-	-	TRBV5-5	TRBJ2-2	TGTGCCTCGCGGAGGTCAGAGCGTAGTCCCGGGGAGCTGTTTTTT	CASRRSERSPGELFF
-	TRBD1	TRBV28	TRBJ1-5	TGTGCCAGCAGTTTCCGGGACAGGGGGCATCAGCCCCAGCATTTT	CASSFRDRGHQPQHF
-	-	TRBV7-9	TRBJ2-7	TGTGCCAGCAGCTCCCTCAGGGGTCCCCTCCCATACGAGCAGTACTTC	CASSSLRGPLPYEQYF
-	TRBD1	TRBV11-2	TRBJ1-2	TGTGCCAGCAGCTCGACAGGGGCGGGTGGCTACACCTTC	CASSSTGAGGYTF
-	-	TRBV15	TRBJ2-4	TGTGCCACCAGCAGAGACAGGGTGGAGGGAAACATTCAGTACTTC	CATSRDRVEGNIQYF
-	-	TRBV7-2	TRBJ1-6	TGTGCCAGCAGCTTATCGGTCGGGAATTTTAATTCACCCCTCCACTTT	CASSLSVGNFNSPLHF
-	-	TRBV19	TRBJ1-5	TGTGCCAGCACAGGGTATAGCAATCAGCCCCAGCATTTT	CASTGYSNQPQHF
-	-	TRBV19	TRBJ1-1	TGTGCCACAACCCAGACAGGCAACAATATGAACACTGAAGCTTTCTTT	CATTQTGNNMNTEAFF
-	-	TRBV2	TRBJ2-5	TGTGCCAGCAGCGGACTAAAGACTGATCAAGAGACCCAGTACTTC	CASSGLKTDQETQYF
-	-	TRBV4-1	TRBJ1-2	TGCGCCAGCAGCCTATCAACAGGGACCCATGGCTACACCTTC	CASSLSTGTHGYTF
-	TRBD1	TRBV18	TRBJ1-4	TGTGCCAGCTCGCGGACAGGGGAAGAAAAACTGTTTTTT	CASSRTGEEKLFF
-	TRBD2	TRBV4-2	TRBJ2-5	TGTGCCAGCAGCCAAGAATTGCGGGGGGTAAGAGAGACCCAGTACTTC	CASSQELRGVRETQYF
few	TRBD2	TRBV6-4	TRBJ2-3	TGTGCCAGCAGCCCGGGAGGGGGGGCCCCAGATACGCAGTATTTT	CASSPGGGAPDTQYF
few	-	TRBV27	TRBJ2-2	TGTGCCAGCAGCCATTCGACAGGGAACACCGGGGAGCTGTTTTTT	CASSHSTGNTGELFF
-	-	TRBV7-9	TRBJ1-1	TGTGCCAGCAGCCCAGGACAACTGAACACTGAAGCTTTCTTT	CASSPGQLNTEAFF
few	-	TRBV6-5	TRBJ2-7	TGTGCCAGCAAGGCGGGCGACTACGAGCAGTACTTC	CASKAGDYEQYF
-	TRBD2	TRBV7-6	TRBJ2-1	TGTGCCAGCAGCTCCTCAAGGTGGGAGCGGGGGGGCCGATTTGGCAATGAGCAGTTCTTC	CASSSSRWERGGRFGNEQFF
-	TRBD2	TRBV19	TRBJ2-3	TGTGCCAGTAGTAAGAGACTAGCGGGTGGGTCAGATACGCAGTATTTT	CASSKRLAGGSDTQYF
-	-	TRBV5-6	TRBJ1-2	TGTGCCAGCAGCTCCTATTATGGCTACACCTTC	CASSSYYGYTF
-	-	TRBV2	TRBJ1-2	TGTGCCAGCAGTGAAGCCACGCCCGTTACAAGAGGCTACACCTTC	CASSEATPVTRGYTF
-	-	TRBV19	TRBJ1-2	TGTGCCAGTAGTACAGGGGTCGGAACTAACTATGGCTACACCTTC	CASSTGVGTNYGYTF
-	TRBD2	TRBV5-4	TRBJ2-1	TGTGCCAGCAGCTTTTGGGGTGGGGAGGGCCGGTTCTTC	CASSFWGGEGRFF
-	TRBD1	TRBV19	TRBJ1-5	TGTGCCAGTGTCCGAGGACAGGGGACGGATCAGCCCCAGCATTTT	CASVRGQGTDQPQHF
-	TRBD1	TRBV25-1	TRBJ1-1	TGTGCCAGCAGTTGGACAGGTTTGAACACTGAAGCTTTCTTT	CASSWTGLNTEAFF
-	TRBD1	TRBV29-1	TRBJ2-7	TGCAGCGTTGAGGGGACAGGGGGCTACGACGAGCAGTACTTC	CSVEGTGGYDEQYF
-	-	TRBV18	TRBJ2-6	TGTGCCAGCTCCTTACCCTCAGGTACCTCTGGGGCCAACGTCCTGACTTTC	CASSLPSGTSGANVLTF
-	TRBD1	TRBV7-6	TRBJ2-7	TGTGCCAGCAGTTGGACAGGGGGTGAGCAGTACTTC	CASSWTGGEQYF
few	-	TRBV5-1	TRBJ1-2	TGCGCCAGCAGAGCAGAGGGCCAGCGTGGCTACACCTTC	CASRAEGQRGYTF
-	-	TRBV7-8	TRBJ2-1	TGTGCCAGCAACGCGGACTGGCTAGATGAGCAGTTCTTC	CASNADWLDEQFF
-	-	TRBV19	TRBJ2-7	TGTGCCAGTAGTATCGGGCAGGGGAGCTACGAGCAGTACTTC	CASSIGQGSYEQYF
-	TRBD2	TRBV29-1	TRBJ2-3	TGCAGCGTTGAGGCGGGGGGCACAGATACGCAGTATTTT	CSVEAGGTDTQYF
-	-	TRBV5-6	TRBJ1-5	TGTGCCAGCAGTCAGGATAGCAATCAGCCCCAGCATTTT	CASSQDSNQPQHF
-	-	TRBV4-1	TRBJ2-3	TGCGCCAGCAGCCAAGATTTAATGCGATATCGGGCAGATACGCAGTATTTT	CASSQDLMRYRADTQYF
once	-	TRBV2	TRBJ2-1	TGTGCCAGCAGCCTCACAGGGAACCCCAATGAGCAGTTCTTC	CASSLTGNPNEQFF
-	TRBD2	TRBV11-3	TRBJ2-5	TGTGCCAGCAGCATTGGACTAGCGGTTACAGAGACCCAGTACTTC	CASSIGLAVTETQYF
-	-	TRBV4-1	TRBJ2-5	TGCGCCAGCAGCCAAGATCTACGGGAGACCCAGTACTTC	CASSQDLRETQYF
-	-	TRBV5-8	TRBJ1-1	TGTGCCAGCAGCCGACATACTTTTGAAGCTTTCTTT	CASSRHTFEAFF